The 22 T cell receptor beta chains below all came from one sample that was sequenced in a study of blood T cells in healthy people across ages. Alongside a J-beta primer mix, a sample-barcoded 5' primer served in a second PCR lasting 7 to 11 cycles. TCRdb analysed the 5' RACE reads with MiXCR anew, one entry per CDR3 protein. The sample lists 650,000 to 1,000,000 distinct CDR3 sequences; 35% to 40% were seen once. The sequenced sample was blood. The receptors stem from a man aged 18 to 29 in good health.

At least ten counts were recorded for this clonotype. The CDR3: CASRDPRGHEKLFF. The CDR3, as DNA: TGTGCCAGCAGGGATCCCCGGGGCCATGAAAAACTGTTTTTT. V usage is TRBV12-3 or TRBV12-4 and J usage is TRBJ1-4, with a weak D call TRBD1 (5 bases). Trimming removed 6 bases from V and 6 bases from J, with 14 bases in between. This CDR3 is built from 14 residues.

This clonotype has only one observation. The genes are TRBV4-3 and TRBJ1-5; possibly TRBD1 for D (5 bases). V lost 0 bases and J lost 8, with 17 bases in between. This CDR3 is built from 16 residues. CDR1 and CDR2 (germline): LGHNA, YSLEER. CDR3 amino acids: CASSQDFSRVSEPQHF. The CDR3 nucleotides read TGCGCCAGCAGCCAAGATTTTAGCAGGGTGTCTGAGCCCCAGCATTTT.

The J gene is TRBJ2-3, the V gene TRBV20-1; possibly TRBD1 for D (5 bases). The CDR3 totals 11 residues. Germline-derived CDR1 and CDR2 are DFQATT and SNEGSKA (reference sequence). The CDR3, as DNA: TGCAGCGAAGGGGGCACAGATACGCAGTATTTT. Protein sequence: CSEGGTDTQYF.

This chain joins TRBV7-2 and TRBJ1-5; unclear D gene. Germline lookup yields CDR1 SGHTA and CDR2 FQGNSA. V lost 3 bases and J 0 bases, leaving 9 bases between the germline ends. The CDR3 runs 15 residues. The CDR3 DNA reads TGTGCCAGCAGCTTGTCAGGCTATAGCAATCAGCCCCAGCATTTT. Translating gives CASSLSGYSNQPQHF.

This chain connects TRBV12-3 or TRBV12-4 to TRBJ2-3, with D maybe TRBD2 (6 bases). The CDR3 spans 16 residues. The V gene lost 6 bases and the J gene lost 6 bases, with 22 bases spanning the gap. The CDR3 spells CASRTRLVPVGDTQYF. The DNA of the CDR3 is TGTGCCAGCAGAACTCGACTAGTCCCTGTTGGGGATACGCAGTATTTT.

This clonotype was found many times. The chain recombines TRBV7-2 with TRBJ2-1; D is undetermined. Trimming removed 1 base at V and 7 bases at J, with 17 bases between. The CDR3 runs to 16 residues. The germline gives CDR1 SGHTA, CDR2 FQGNSA. CDR3 sequence: CASSLDGPLQGNEQFF. Here the CDR3 DNA reads TGTGCCAGCAGCTTAGACGGACCCCTCCAAGGGAATGAGCAGTTCTTC.

The J gene is TRBJ2-5, the V gene TRBV20-1, with TRBD2 identical over 9 bases. The CDR3 runs 14 residues. Germline lookup yields CDR1 DFQATT and CDR2 SNEGSKA (reference sequence). V was clipped by 1 base and J by 11 bases; unmatched bases: 11. In DNA, the CDR3 is TGCAGTGCTAGAGTTAGCGGGGGAACCGCTGAGCAGTACTTC. It specifies CSARVSGGTAEQYF.

The CDR3 DNA follows: TGCGCCAGCAGCCAAGAGGTCCGCCAGGCCGACTACACCTTC. Its protein product is CASSQEVRQADYTF. This sequence joins TRBV4-1 and TRBJ1-2; D gene unclear. With 0 bases removed from V and 10 bases from J, the gap between germline ends came to 15 bases. CDR3 length: 14 amino acids. In germline, CDR1 is MGHRA, CDR2 YSYEKL.

This clonotype was picked up one time. The chain couples TRBV20-1 to TRBJ1-4, with D uncertain. This CDR3 is 14 amino acids long. Germline V lookup: CDR1 DFQATT, CDR2 SNEGSKA (reference sequence). V lost 4 bases and J lost 2, with 11 bases in between. The CDR3 coding sequence is TGCAGTGCTACCAACGGGCCGACTAATGAAAAACTGTTTTTT. Translation gives CSATNGPTNEKLFF.

The V call is TRBV30, the J call TRBJ1-1, with no clear D. The V end was cut by 0 bases, the J end by 4 bases, with 9 bases between. Germline V lookup: CDR1 GTSNPN, CDR2 SVGIG (reference sequence). The CDR3 covers 13 residues. The CDR3 region has the DNA TGTGCCTGGAGTGTACTTGGATCCACTGAAGCTTTCTTT. This codes for CAWSVLGSTEAFF.

This clonotype has more than one count but fewer than ten. The CDR3 sequence is CASSWLGGDSEQYF. The CDR3 DNA follows: TGCGCCAGCAGCTGGCTGGGCGGAGACTCCGAGCAGTACTTC. The V and J genes are TRBV5-1 and TRBJ2-7, with D unclear. V lost 3 bases to trimming and J lost 6 bases, with 16 bases between them. This CDR3 has 14 amino acids. Germline values: CDR1 SGHRS, CDR2 YFSETQ.

This clonotype was found a few times. The rearrangement joins TRBV5-1 to TRBJ2-1; 7 positions match TRBD2. After removal of 0 bases from V and 9 bases from J, the junction contained 6 bases not matched to a gene. Germline V gives CDR1 SGHRS, CDR2 YFSETQ. The CDR3 contains 14 residues. The chain's CDR3 is CASSLDQGGIEQFF. The CDR3 region has the DNA TGCGCCAGCAGCTTGGACCAGGGAGGGATTGAGCAGTTCTTC.

At least ten counts were recorded for this clonotype. The chain employs TRBV4-3 and TRBJ2-1; D is ambiguous. Trimming took 0 bases from V and 0 from J, leaving 9 bases between them. Per the germline V gene, CDR1 is LGHNA and CDR2 is YSLEER. The CDR3 extends over 16 amino acids. Here the CDR3 DNA reads TGCGCCAGCAGCCAAGATTGGAGTAGCTCCTACAATGAGCAGTTCTTC. As protein: CASSQDWSSSYNEQFF.

The gene calls are TRBV27 and TRBJ2-5; tentatively, D is TRBD2 (5 bases). Germline V CDR1 and CDR2: MNHEY, SMNVEV (reference sequence). The CDR3 consists of 15 residues. V shed 4 bases and J shed 0 bases, with 12 bases lying between them. The CDR3 DNA is TGTGCCAGCAGTTCACGAAGGGAGTACCAAGAGACCCAGTACTTC. Translation: CASSSRREYQETQYF.

The J gene is TRBJ1-2, the V gene TRBV7-2; tentative D call: TRBD1 (5 bases). CDR1 is SGHTA and CDR2 is FQGNSA in the germline V gene. This CDR3 region has 15 residues. Trimming removed 3 bases from V and 5 bases from J, with 16 bases in between. The CDR3 nucleotides are TGTGCCAGCAGCTTCTCCCCGGGGGAGCGGTATGGCTACACCTTC. Protein: CASSFSPGERYGYTF.

This clonotype appeared a few times. Written as DNA, the CDR3 is TGTGCCAGCAGCCAATTATCCAAGAATATGTACTTC. Translation: CASSQLSKNMYF. This chain links TRBV3-1 with TRBJ2-5, with unresolved D. CDR3 size: 12 residues. Germline V gives CDR1 LGHDT, CDR2 YNNKEL (reference sequence). Trimming stripped 2 bases from V and 13 bases from J, with 14 bases between.

Ten or more counts support this clonotype. The V gene is TRBV20-1, the J gene TRBJ1-2; 7 bases match TRBD1. Germline assignment: CDR1 DFQATT and CDR2 SNEGSKA (reference sequence). J lost 7 bases, V lost 5 bases, and 13 bases had no gene match. The CDR3 has 14 residues. The CDR3 DNA reads TGCAGTGCTCCCACTCTAACAGGGGCTTCTGGCTACACCTTC. This gives the protein CSAPTLTGASGYTF.

V gene TRBV9 combines with J gene TRBJ2-5; unclear D gene. The CDR3 extends over 15 amino acids. Germline V gene lookup returns CDR1 SGDLS and CDR2 YYNGEE. V lost 0 bases to trimming and J lost 5 bases, with 14 bases between them. The CDR3 DNA is TGTGCCAGCAGCGTAGAAGACACCCCATGGGAGACCCAGTACTTC. It encodes CASSVEDTPWETQYF.

The V call is TRBV20-1, the J call TRBJ2-1; 11 nucleotides agree with TRBD2. The CDR3 covers 17 residues. Germline V CDR1 and CDR2: DFQATT, SNEGSKA (reference sequence). After removal of 4 bases from V and 9 bases from J, the junction contained 17 bases not matched to a gene. The CDR3: CSAIQIGLAGGFPEQFF. CDR3 DNA: TGCAGTGCTATTCAAATTGGCCTAGCGGGGGGTTTCCCTGAGCAGTTCTTC.

The chain carries TRBV15 and TRBJ2-1; 7 bases are shared with TRBD2. Germline V CDR1 and CDR2: LNHNV, YYDKDF (reference sequence). The CDR3 is 14 amino acids. V lost 3 bases, J lost 3 bases, and 2 bases stayed unmatched. This chain's CDR3 is CATSSLADYNEQFF. In nucleotides, the CDR3 is TGTGCCACCAGCAGCCTAGCGGACTACAATGAGCAGTTCTTC.

The gene calls are TRBV5-5 and TRBJ2-3; TRBD2 aligns across 7 bases. The CDR3 has 16 residues. Germline-derived CDR1 and CDR2 are SGHKS and YYEKEE (reference sequence). J gave up 2 bases and V 3 bases, and 9 bases lay outside the gene matches. CDR3 DNA: TGTGCCAGCAGCTCGGCTGGTGCGGGGGTCACAGATACGCAGTATTTT. Translation gives CASSSAGAGVTDTQYF.

This sequence joins TRBV4-3 and TRBJ1-4; D may be TRBD1 (6 bases). The V end lost 3 bases, the J end lost 0 bases, and 20 bases lay between the germline ends. Germline values: CDR1 LGHNA, CDR2 YSLEER. This CDR3 comprises 19 residues. CDR3 sequence (DNA): TGCGCCAGCAGCCACAGCCTAGGGGGTTTCGGTGCAACTAATGAAAAACTGTTTTTT. This sequence encodes CASSHSLGGFGATNEKLFF.